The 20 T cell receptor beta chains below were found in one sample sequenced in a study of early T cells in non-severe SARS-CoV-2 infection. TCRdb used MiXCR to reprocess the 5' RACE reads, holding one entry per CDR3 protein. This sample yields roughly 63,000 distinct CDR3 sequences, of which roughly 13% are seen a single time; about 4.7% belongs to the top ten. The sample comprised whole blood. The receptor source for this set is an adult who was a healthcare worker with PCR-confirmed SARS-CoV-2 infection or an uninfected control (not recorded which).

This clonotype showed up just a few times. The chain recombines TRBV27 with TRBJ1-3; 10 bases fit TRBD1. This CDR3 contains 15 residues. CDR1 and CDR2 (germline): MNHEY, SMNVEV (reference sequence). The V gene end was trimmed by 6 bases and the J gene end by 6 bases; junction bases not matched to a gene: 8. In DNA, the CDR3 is TGTGCCAGCAGCCCCGTGGGGACAGGGGAAAACACCATATATTTT. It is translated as CASSPVGTGENTIYF.

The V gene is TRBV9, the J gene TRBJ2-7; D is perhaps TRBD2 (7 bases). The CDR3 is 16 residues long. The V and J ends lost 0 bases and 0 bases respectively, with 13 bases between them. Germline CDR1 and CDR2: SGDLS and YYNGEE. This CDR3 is CASSVDGGGLSYEQYF. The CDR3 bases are TGTGCCAGCAGCGTAGACGGCGGGGGCCTCTCCTACGAGCAGTACTTC.

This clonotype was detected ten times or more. CDR3 bases: TGTGCCAGCAGTGACCAGCTTTCGGATACGCAGTATTTT. Translated, it gives CASSDQLSDTQYF. This chain joins TRBV6-1 and TRBJ2-3; no reliable D call. The ends were cut back, 3 bases at V and 6 bases at J, with 10 bases in the middle. This CDR3 comprises 13 residues. Germline assignment: CDR1 MNHNS and CDR2 SASEGT.

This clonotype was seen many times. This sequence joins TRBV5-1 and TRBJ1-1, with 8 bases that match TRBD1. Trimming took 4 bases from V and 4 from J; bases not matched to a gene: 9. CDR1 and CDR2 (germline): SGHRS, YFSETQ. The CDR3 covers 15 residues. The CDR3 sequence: CASSPLGTGPTEAFF. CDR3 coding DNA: TGCGCCAGCAGCCCACTAGGGACAGGACCCACTGAAGCTTTCTTT.

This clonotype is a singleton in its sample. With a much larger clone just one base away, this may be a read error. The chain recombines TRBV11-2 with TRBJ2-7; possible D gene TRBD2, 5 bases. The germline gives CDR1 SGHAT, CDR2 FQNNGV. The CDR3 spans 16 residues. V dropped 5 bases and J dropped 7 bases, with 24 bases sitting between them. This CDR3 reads CASSLNGGLARREQYF. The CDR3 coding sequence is TGTGCCAGCAGCCTAAACGGTGGACTGGCCAGAAGGGAGCAGTACTTC. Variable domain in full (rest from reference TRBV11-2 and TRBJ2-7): EAGVAQSPRYKIIEKRQSVAFWCNPISGHATLYWYQQILGQGPKLLIQFQNNGVVDDSQLPKDRFSAERLKGVDSTLKIQPAKLEDSAVYLCASSLNGGLARREQYFGPGTRLTVT.

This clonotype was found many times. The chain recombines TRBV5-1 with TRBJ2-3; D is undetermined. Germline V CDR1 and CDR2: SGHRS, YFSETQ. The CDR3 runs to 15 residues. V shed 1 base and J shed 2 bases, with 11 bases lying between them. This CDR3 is CASSLKLQNTDTQYF. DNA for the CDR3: TGCGCCAGCAGCTTGAAGCTGCAGAACACAGATACGCAGTATTTT.

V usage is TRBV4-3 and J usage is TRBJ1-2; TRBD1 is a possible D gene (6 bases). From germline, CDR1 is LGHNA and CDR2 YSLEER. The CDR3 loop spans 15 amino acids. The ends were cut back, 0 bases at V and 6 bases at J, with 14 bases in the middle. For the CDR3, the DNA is TGCGCCAGCAGCCAAGATAGGGTCACAGGGCATGGCTACACCTTC. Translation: CASSQDRVTGHGYTF.

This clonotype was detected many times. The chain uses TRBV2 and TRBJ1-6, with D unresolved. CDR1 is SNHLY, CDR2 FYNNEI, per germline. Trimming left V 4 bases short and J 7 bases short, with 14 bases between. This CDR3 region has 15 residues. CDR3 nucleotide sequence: TGTGCCAGCAGTGCGACGCGGATCCTCAATTCACCCCTCCACTTT. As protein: CASSATRILNSPLHF.

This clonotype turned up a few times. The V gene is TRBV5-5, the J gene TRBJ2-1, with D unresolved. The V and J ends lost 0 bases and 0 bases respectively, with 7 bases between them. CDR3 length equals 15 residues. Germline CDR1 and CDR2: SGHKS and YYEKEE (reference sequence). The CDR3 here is CASSLAESSYNEQFF. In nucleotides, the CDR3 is TGTGCCAGCAGCTTGGCCGAAAGCTCCTACAATGAGCAGTTCTTC.

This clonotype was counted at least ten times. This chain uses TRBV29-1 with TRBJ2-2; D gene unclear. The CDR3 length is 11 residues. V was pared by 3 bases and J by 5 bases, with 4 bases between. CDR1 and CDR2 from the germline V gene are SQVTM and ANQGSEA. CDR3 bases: TGCAGCGTTGATGCGACCGGGGAGCTGTTTTTT. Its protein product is CSVDATGELFF.

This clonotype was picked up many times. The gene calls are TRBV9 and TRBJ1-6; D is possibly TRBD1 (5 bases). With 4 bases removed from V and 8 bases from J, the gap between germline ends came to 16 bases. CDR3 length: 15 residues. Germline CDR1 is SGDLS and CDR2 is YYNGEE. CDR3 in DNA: TGTGCCAGCAGCCCTTTGGCAGGGAAGGATTCACCCCTCCACTTT. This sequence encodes CASSPLAGKDSPLHF.

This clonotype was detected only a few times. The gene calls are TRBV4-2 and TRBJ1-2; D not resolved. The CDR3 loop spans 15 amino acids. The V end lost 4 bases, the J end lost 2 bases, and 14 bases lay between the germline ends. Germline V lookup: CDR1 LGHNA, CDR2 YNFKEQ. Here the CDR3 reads CASSPQRISNYGYTF. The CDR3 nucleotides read TGTGCCAGCAGCCCTCAACGGATTTCCAACTATGGCTACACCTTC.

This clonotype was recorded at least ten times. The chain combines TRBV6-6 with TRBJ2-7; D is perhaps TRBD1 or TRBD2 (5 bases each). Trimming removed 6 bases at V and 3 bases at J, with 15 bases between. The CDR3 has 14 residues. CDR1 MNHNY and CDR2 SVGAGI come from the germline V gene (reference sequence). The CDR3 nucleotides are TGTGCCAGCAGGGGGACCGAAGGAGGCTACGAGCAGTACTTC. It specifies CASRGTEGGYEQYF.

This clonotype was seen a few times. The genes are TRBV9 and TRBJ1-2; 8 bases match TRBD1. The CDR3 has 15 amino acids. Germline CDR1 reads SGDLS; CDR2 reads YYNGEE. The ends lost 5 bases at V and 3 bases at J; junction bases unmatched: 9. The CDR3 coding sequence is TGTGCCAGCAGTAAGACAGGGGCAACCTACTATGGCTACACCTTC. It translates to CASSKTGATYYGYTF. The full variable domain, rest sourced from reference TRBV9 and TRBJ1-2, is DSGVTQTPKHLITATGQRVTLRCSPRSGDLSVYWYQQSLDQGLQFLIQYYNGEERAKGNILERFSAQQFPDLHSELNLSSLELGDSALYFCASSKTGATYYGYTFGSGTRLTVV.

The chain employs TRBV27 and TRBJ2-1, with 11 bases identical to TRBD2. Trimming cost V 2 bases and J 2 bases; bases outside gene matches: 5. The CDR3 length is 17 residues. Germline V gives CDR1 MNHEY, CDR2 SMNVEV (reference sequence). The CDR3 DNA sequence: TGTGCCAGCAGTTTAATAGTGACTAGCGGGACCTACAATGAGCAGTTCTTC. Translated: CASSLIVTSGTYNEQFF.

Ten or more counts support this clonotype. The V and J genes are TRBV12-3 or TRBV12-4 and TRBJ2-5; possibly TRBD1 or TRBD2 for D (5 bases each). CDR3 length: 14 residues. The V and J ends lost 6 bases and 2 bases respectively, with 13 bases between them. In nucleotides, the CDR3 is TGTGCCAGCAGGGACCGGGGCGGACAAGAGACCCAGTACTTC. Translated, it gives CASRDRGGQETQYF.

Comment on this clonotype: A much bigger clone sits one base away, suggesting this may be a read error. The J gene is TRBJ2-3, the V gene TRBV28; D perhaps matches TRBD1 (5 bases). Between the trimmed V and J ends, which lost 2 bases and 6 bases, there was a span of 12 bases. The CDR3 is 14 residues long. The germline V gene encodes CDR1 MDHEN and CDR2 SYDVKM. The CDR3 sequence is CASSLRGHTDTQYF. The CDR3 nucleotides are TGTGCCAGCAGTTTAAGGGGCCACACCGATACGCAGTATTTT.

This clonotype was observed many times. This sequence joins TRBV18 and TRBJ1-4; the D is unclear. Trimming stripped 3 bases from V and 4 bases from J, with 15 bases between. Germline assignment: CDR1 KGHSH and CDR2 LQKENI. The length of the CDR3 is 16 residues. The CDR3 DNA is TGTGCCAGCTCACCGGCGGAGGGAGGCGTTAATGAAAAACTGTTTTTT. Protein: CASSPAEGGVNEKLFF.

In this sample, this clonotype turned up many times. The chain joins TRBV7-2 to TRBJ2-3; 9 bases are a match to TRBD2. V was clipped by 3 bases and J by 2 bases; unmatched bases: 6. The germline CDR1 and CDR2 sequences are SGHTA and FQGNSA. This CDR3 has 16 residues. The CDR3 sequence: CASSFDSGGATDTQYF. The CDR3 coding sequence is TGTGCCAGCAGCTTTGATAGCGGGGGAGCCACAGATACGCAGTATTTT.

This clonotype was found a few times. The CDR3 DNA is TGTGCCAGCGCTTCCTTTCGAGGGGAAAGTCCCTACGAGCAGTACTTC. It is translated as CASASFRGESPYEQYF. The rearrangement joins TRBV27 to TRBJ2-7, with D tentatively TRBD1 or TRBD2 (5 bases each). This CDR3 has 16 amino acids. Per the germline V gene, CDR1 is MNHEY and CDR2 is SMNVEV (reference sequence). V was pared by 8 bases and J by 2 bases, with 22 bases between.